Presented here are 25 T cell receptor beta chains from one specimen sequenced in a study of post-analysis software for immune sequencing data. Their cognate antigens are unknown. Prepared libraries of TCR beta cDNA carried unique molecular identifiers. Each CDR3 protein is one row after TCRdb ran MiXCR on the PCR reads. This sample has about 820,000 distinct CDR3 sequences; about 50% occur once, and the top ten carry over 4%. General study results and limits: Patients had higher frequencies than controls of roughly five TRBV segments, including TRBV5-6, TRBV5-1 and TRBV20-1.

The sequenced sample consisted of blood. These receptors originate from a girl aged 5-17 years with multiple sclerosis.

This clonotype was counted between two and nine times. V is TRBV2 and J is TRBJ1-1; 7 nucleotides align to TRBD1. CDR3 length: 19 residues. CDR1 and CDR2 (germline): SNHLY, FYNNEI. V was pared by 0 bases and J by 0 bases, with 13 bases of the junction left unmatched. The CDR3 DNA follows: TGTGCCAGCAGTGAAGCCTATAACAGGGGAGGTAGGGTGAACACTGAAGCTTTCTTT. Its protein product is CASSEAYNRGGRVNTEAFF. Based on the CDR3 plus reference TRBV2 and TRBJ1-1, the full variable domain is EPEVTQTPSHQVTQMGQEVILRCVPISNHLYFYWYRQILGQKVEFLVSFYNNEISEKSEIFDDQFSVERPDGSNFTLKIRSTKLEDSAMYFCASSEAYNRGGRVNTEAFFGQGTRLTVV.

This clonotype was recorded only once. The CDR3 loop reads CASSLGLAGGKDEQFF. The DNA for the CDR3 is TGTGCCAGCAGCTTAGGCCTAGCGGGGGGTAAGGATGAGCAGTTCTTC. The chain employs TRBV7-2 and TRBJ2-1, with 11 bases aligning to TRBD2. With V trimmed by 1 base and J by 8 bases, 7 bases remained unmatched. This CDR3 has 16 residues. Germline-derived CDR1 and CDR2 are SGHTA and FQGNSA.

V and J are TRBV19 and TRBJ2-5, with D uncertain. Germline-derived CDR1 and CDR2 are LNHDA and SQIVND (reference sequence). Between the trimmed V and J ends, which lost 9 bases and 0 bases, there was a span of 14 bases. CDR3 length: 14 amino acids. The CDR3 protein is CASSNPQYQETQYF. The CDR3 DNA reads TGTGCCAGCTCGAATCCCCAGTACCAAGAGACCCAGTACTTC.

This chain links TRBV6-1 with TRBJ2-3, with 7 bases that match TRBD2. V shed 7 bases, J shed 3 bases, and the junction held 16 bases outside the gene matches. The CDR3 runs 17 residues. Germline CDR1 and CDR2: MNHNS and SASEGT. The CDR3 DNA is TGTGCCAGCACCCCTCCTAAAGGGTCGGGGGGTACAGATACGCAGTATTTT. Translation: CASTPPKGSGGTDTQYF.

This chain joins TRBV29-1 and TRBJ2-7, with D possibly being TRBD2 (6 bases). V was clipped by 7 bases and J by 3 bases, with 16 bases between them. CDR3 length equals 13 residues. The V gene's germline CDR1 is SQVTM and CDR2 ANQGSEA. The CDR3 spells CSATGDGDYEQYF. CDR3 sequence (DNA): TGCAGCGCAACGGGGGACGGAGACTACGAGCAGTACTTC.

The chain recombines TRBV6-5 with TRBJ2-5; D might be TRBD1 (6 bases). This CDR3 has 15 amino acids. Germline loops: CDR1 MNHEY, CDR2 SVGAGI. With 5 bases removed from V and 2 bases from J, the gap between germline ends came to 15 bases. In nucleotides, the CDR3 is TGTGCCAGCAGTACACTGGGGGCCTTACAAGAGACCCAGTACTTC. It translates to CASSTLGALQETQYF.

The chain joins TRBV28 to TRBJ1-1; TRBD1 aligns across 10 bases. The germline gives CDR1 MDHEN, CDR2 SYDVKM. This CDR3 contains 15 residues. Unmatched junction bases numbered 7, after V lost 6 bases and J lost 3 bases. CDR3 in DNA: TGTGCCAGCAGCACCCGACAGGGGGCGGACACTGAAGCTTTCTTT. Encoded protein: CASSTRQGADTEAFF.

The V call is TRBV29-1, the J call TRBJ2-7; 12 nucleotides agree with TRBD2. J gave up 2 bases and V 8 bases, and 4 bases lay outside the gene matches. This CDR3 spans 13 amino acids. Germline V gene data show CDR1 as SQVTM and CDR2 as ANQGSEA. In DNA, the CDR3 is TGCAGCCCCACTAGCGGGGGGCCCTACGAGCAGTACTTC. As protein: CSPTSGGPYEQYF.

This clonotype was detected only once. Here the CDR3 reads CASSPHFAGGWDEQFF. The DNA for the CDR3 is TGTGCCAGCAGCCCGCACTTTGCGGGAGGGTGGGATGAGCAGTTCTTC. The chain carries TRBV21-1 and TRBJ2-1; the table's D gene call, TRBD2, was not cross checked with the DNA. TRBV21-1 is labeled a pseudogene. The CDR3 contains 16 residues.

The chain links TRBV6-1 to TRBJ2-5, with 7 nucleotides matching TRBD1. In germline, CDR1 is MNHNS, CDR2 SASEGT. The ends lost 7 bases at V and 2 bases at J; junction bases unmatched: 7. This CDR3 is built from 14 residues. CDR3 sequence: CASTRQGWQETQYF. The DNA of the CDR3 is TGTGCCAGCACCCGACAGGGTTGGCAAGAGACCCAGTACTTC.

CDR3 sequence reads: CASSYRGLETQYF. Written as DNA, the CDR3 is TGTGCCAGCAGCTACAGGGGGCTGGAGACCCAGTACTTC. This sequence joins TRBV5-6 and TRBJ2-5; 9 positions agree with TRBD1. The ends lost 3 bases at V and 5 bases at J; junction bases unmatched: 2. Germline lookup yields CDR1 SGHDT and CDR2 YYEEEE. The length of the CDR3 is 13 residues.

The chain combines TRBV21-1 with TRBJ2-7; the DNA was not compared with TRBD1, the D call given in the table. TRBJ2-5 matches the DNA end more closely, so the J call is doubtful. TRBV21-1 is shown as a pseudogene. The CDR3 sequence is 15 residues long. The CDR3 loop is CASSTGQFYQETQYF. The CDR3 DNA reads as TGTGCCAGCAGCACGGGACAGTTCTACCAAGAGACCCAGTACTTC.

The gene calls are TRBV29-1 and TRBJ1-4; D unresolved. The germline V and J ends were trimmed by 3 bases and 8 bases, with 13 bases remaining between them. The CDR3 has 13 residues. The germline V gene encodes CDR1 SQVTM and CDR2 ANQGSEA. CDR3 DNA sequence: TGCAGCGTTGAGTTGATAAGAGGGGAAAAACTGTTTTTT. Protein sequence: CSVELIRGEKLFF.

This chain connects TRBV6-6 to TRBJ2-1, with 7 nucleotides matching TRBD2. This CDR3 has 17 residues. The germline CDR1 and CDR2 sequences are MNHNY and SVGAGI (reference sequence). J lost 7 bases, V lost 0 bases, and 12 bases had no gene match. CDR3 in amino acids: CASSYSNARGRGNEQFF. The DNA of the CDR3 is TGTGCCAGCAGTTACTCGAATGCCCGCGGGAGAGGGAATGAGCAGTTCTTC.

This clonotype was picked up a small number of times. V and J are TRBV20-1 and TRBJ2-7; D perhaps matches TRBD1 (5 bases). Germline assignment: CDR1 DFQATT and CDR2 SNEGSKA (reference sequence). The CDR3 totals 16 residues. Deletions cut 4 bases from V and 0 bases from J, with 19 bases between. The CDR3 DNA reads as TGCAGTGCTACCCCCTGGCAGGGCTTTAGCTCCTACGAGCAGTACTTC. As protein: CSATPWQGFSSYEQYF.

This clonotype was observed a handful of times. The chain uses TRBV27 and TRBJ2-7; 9 bases are a match to TRBD2. With the DNA end fitting TRBJ2-5 better, the J assignment may be wrong. The CDR3 totals 15 residues. Germline V gene lookup returns CDR1 MNHEY and CDR2 SMNVEV (reference sequence). The DNA for the CDR3 is TGTGCCAGCAGTCTCTCGACTAGCGGTTGGGAGACCCAGTACTTC. This gives the protein CASSLSTSGWETQYF.

The gene calls are TRBV7-2 and TRBJ2-4; possibly TRBD1 or TRBD2 for D (5 bases each). The end of the DNA is better explained by TRBJ2-7, so the J call may be wrong. CDR1 SGHTA and CDR2 FQGNSA come from the germline V gene. This CDR3 is built from 13 residues. The CDR3: CASSLAWGNEQYF. The CDR3 region has the DNA TGTGCCAGCAGCTTAGCGTGGGGGAACGAGCAGTACTTC.

The chain has TRBV12-3 or TRBV12-4 and TRBJ1-1, with D unclear. This CDR3 comprises 13 residues. Trimming took 1 base from V and 5 from J, leaving 8 bases between them. The CDR3 sequence: CASSLEGLTEAFF. Written as DNA, the CDR3 is TGTGCCAGCAGTTTAGAGGGTTTAACTGAAGCTTTCTTT.

The V and J genes are TRBV5-1 and TRBJ2-4; D is unclear. There are 12 residues in the CDR3. From germline, CDR1 is SGHRS and CDR2 YFSETQ. The V end lost 7 bases, the J end lost 1 base, and 6 bases lay between the germline ends. The CDR3 DNA follows: TGCGCCAGCGGGGTTGCCAAAAACATTCAGTACTTC. This codes for CASGVAKNIQYF.

This clonotype is a singleton in its sample. The V gene is TRBV9, the J gene TRBJ2-1, with TRBD2 identical over 8 bases. The CDR3 runs to 16 residues. Germline V lookup: CDR1 SGDLS, CDR2 YYNGEE. The trim removed 0 bases at V and 7 bases at J, leaving 9 bases unmatched. Here the CDR3 reads CASSVAAAGGPNEQFF. DNA of the CDR3: TGTGCCAGCAGCGTAGCTGCGGCGGGGGGCCCAAATGAGCAGTTCTTC.

The chain's CDR3 is CSARVPGGGYNEQFF. CDR3 sequence (DNA): TGCAGTGCTAGAGTTCCTGGGGGGGGGTACAATGAGCAGTTCTTC. The chain recombines TRBV20-1 with TRBJ2-1; 7 bases align to TRBD2. The junction had 7 bases not matched to a gene; V was cut back by 1 base and J by 4 bases. Germline values: CDR1 DFQATT, CDR2 SNEGSKA (reference sequence). The CDR3 loop spans 15 amino acids.

This sequence joins TRBV28 and TRBJ2-1; 8 nucleotides match TRBD1. The germline V gene encodes CDR1 MDHEN and CDR2 SYDVKM. The J segment lost 10 bases and the V segment lost 11 bases, leaving 7 bases of the junction unmatched. This CDR3 contains 11 residues. As DNA, the CDR3 is TGTGCCGCTACAGGGGGAGGAGAGCAGTTCTTC. Translating gives CAATGGGEQFF.

This clonotype has more than one count but fewer than ten. The chain links TRBV4-2 to TRBJ2-7, with a weak D call TRBD1 (5 bases). Per germline, CDR1 LGHNA and CDR2 YNFKEQ. There are 15 residues in the CDR3. Trimming stripped 1 base from V and 3 bases from J, with 13 bases between. CDR3 sequence reads: CASSQADTGDYEQYF. DNA for the CDR3: TGTGCCAGCAGCCAAGCGGACACTGGCGACTACGAGCAGTACTTC.

V and J are TRBV5-1 and TRBJ2-6; D call uncertain. V was trimmed by 2 bases and J by 0 bases, leaving 15 bases between them. CDR3 length equals 18 residues. In germline, CDR1 is SGHRS, CDR2 YFSETQ. CDR3 sequence (DNA): TGCGCCAGCAGCTTCATCGAGAGCACCGGCTCTGGGGCCAACGTCCTGACTTTC. Protein: CASSFIESTGSGANVLTF.

CDR3 sequence reads: CSAKRQGGNQPQHF. In DNA, the CDR3 is TGCAGTGCCAAAAGACAGGGGGGAAATCAGCCCCAGCATTTT. The rearrangement uses TRBV20-1 and TRBJ1-5; 9 bases fit TRBD1. CDR1 and CDR2 from the germline V gene are DFQATT and SNEGSKA (reference sequence). CDR3 size: 14 residues. Trimming removed 6 bases from V and 4 bases from J; junction bases left unmatched: 7.